This paragraph reports one T cell receptor beta chain. The CDR3 spans 14 residues. The germline V gene encodes CDR1 MNHEY and CDR2 SMNVEV (reference sequence). J lost 2 bases, V lost 4 bases, and 4 bases had no gene match. Under the authors' procedure: Amplification with reference gene primers provided the estimates of nucleated cell counts. Repertoires were generated with immunoSEQ multiplex PCR, while TCRdb's copy carries only in-frame clones and drops some. The V and J calls and clone size are taken from that table; D and trimming were inferred from the DNA. This sample has 100,000 to 150,000 clones; almost 80% occur once, and the top ten carry more than 20%. This record belongs to a study of blood T cell repertoires in COVID-19. Study as a whole: Researchers got acute and convalescent COVID-19 samples from the United States, Italy and Spain. From T cells, B-cell-depleted T cells, or PBMCs came the material, which was cDNA or gDNA.

The sequencing sample was made of peripheral blood. The V gene is TRBV27, the J gene TRBJ2-7, with 8 bases identical to TRBD1. The TCR comes from a human donor in a cohort sampled during active COVID-19. The CDR3 protein is CASSSAGQAYEQYF. The CDR3 nucleotides are TGTGCCAGCAGTTCGGCGGGACAGGCCTACGAGCAGTACTTC.